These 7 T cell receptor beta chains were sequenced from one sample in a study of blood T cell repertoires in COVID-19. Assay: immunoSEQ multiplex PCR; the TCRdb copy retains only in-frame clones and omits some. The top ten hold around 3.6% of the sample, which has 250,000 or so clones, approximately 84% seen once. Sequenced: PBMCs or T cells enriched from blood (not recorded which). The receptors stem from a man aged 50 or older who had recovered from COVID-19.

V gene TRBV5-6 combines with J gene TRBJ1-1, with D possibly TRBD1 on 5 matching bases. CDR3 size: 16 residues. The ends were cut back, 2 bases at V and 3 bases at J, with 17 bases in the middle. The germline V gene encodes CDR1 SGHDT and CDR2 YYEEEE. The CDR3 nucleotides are TGTGCCAGCAGCTTAAGTCGTCAGGGCGTTGACACTGAAGCTTTCTTT. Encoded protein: CASSLSRQGVDTEAFF.

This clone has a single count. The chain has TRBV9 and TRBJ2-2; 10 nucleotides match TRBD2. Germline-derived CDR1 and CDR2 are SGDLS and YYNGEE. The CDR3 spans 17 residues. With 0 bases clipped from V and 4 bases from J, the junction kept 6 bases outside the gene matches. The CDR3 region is CASSVGSAGGATGELFF. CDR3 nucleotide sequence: TGTGCCAGCAGCGTAGGCTCAGCGGGGGGGGCCACCGGGGAGCTGTTTTTT. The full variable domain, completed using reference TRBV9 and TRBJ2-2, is DSGVTQTPKHLITATGQRVTLRCSPRSGDLSVYWYQQSLDQGLQFLIQYYNGEERAKGNILERFSAQQFPDLHSELNLSSLELGDSALYFCASSVGSAGGATGELFFGEGSRLTVL.

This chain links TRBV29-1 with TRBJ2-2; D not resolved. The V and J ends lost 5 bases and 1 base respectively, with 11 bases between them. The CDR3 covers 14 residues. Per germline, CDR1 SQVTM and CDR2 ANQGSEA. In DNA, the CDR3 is TGCAGCGTTCGTGGGCCCGGGAACACCGGGGAGCTGTTTTTT. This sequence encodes CSVRGPGNTGELFF.

The CDR3 reads CAISRTGDNQPQHF. CDR3 in DNA: TGTGCCATCAGTCGGACAGGGGATAATCAGCCCCAGCATTTT. The chain joins TRBV10-3 to TRBJ1-5; TRBD1 agrees at 9 bases. Germline CDR1 and CDR2: ENHRY and SYGVKD. V was pared by 5 bases and J by 4 bases, with 3 bases of the junction left unmatched. This CDR3 region has 14 residues.

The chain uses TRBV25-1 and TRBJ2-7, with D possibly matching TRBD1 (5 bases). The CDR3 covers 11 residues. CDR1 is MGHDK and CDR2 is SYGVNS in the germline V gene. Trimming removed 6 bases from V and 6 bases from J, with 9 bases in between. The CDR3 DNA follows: TGTGCCAGCAGCAGGGCAGTCGAGCAGTACTTC. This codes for CASSRAVEQYF.

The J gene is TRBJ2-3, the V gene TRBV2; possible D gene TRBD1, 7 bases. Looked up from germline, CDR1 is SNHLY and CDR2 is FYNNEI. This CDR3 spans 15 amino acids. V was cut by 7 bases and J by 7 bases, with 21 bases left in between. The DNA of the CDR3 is TGTGCCAGCATAGAGGGCAGGGGGGCCTCCCATACGCAGTATTTT. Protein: CASIEGRGASHTQYF.

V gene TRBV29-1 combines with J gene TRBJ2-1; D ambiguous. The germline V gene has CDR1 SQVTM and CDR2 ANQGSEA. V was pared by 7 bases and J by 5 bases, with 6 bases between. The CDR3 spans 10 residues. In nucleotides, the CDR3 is TGCAGCGGTCTTAACAATGAGCAGTTCTTC. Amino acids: CSGLNNEQFF.